A single sample gave rise to the 23 T cell receptor beta chains below, sequenced in a study of Ad26.COV2.S vaccination and SARS-CoV-2 variants. The data were produced by immunoSEQ multiplex PCR, yet TCRdb's version contains in-frame clones alone and is incomplete. This repertoire shows about 180,000 clones, around 88% found once; its top ten account for about 5.5%. Sequenced here: peripheral blood, sampled after recovery from COVID-19. All receptors come from a human donor who had recovered from COVID-19.

The rearrangement joins TRBV21-1 to TRBJ2-3; the table's D call of TRBD2 was not tested on the DNA. TRBV21-1 is recorded as a pseudogene. This CDR3 comprises 14 residues. The CDR3 nucleotides are TGTGCCAGCAATCGAGAGCGGATCACAGATACGCAGTATTTT. Translated, it gives CASNRERITDTQYF.

The gene calls are TRBV4-2 and TRBJ1-1, with 7 bases that match TRBD1. The V and J ends lost 1 base and 4 bases, in that order; junction bases with no gene match: 6. This CDR3 region has 15 residues. In germline, CDR1 is LGHNA, CDR2 YNFKEQ. This chain's CDR3 is CASSQGKGASTEAFF. The CDR3 DNA is TGTGCCAGCAGCCAAGGTAAGGGGGCGAGCACTGAAGCTTTCTTT.

This chain uses TRBV5-1 with TRBJ2-1; perhaps TRBD2 as D (5 bases). Germline values: CDR1 SGHRS, CDR2 YFSETQ. Trimming took 4 bases from V and 8 from J, leaving 10 bases between them. The CDR3 consists of 12 residues. The CDR3 bases are TGCGCCAGCAGCACTAGTTTCTATGAGCAGTTCTTC. Amino acid sequence: CASSTSFYEQFF.

V and J are TRBV6-6 and TRBJ2-7, with D perhaps TRBD1 (5 bases). This CDR3 region has 13 residues. V was cut by 2 bases and J by 8 bases, with 13 bases left in between. Germline CDR1 reads MNHNY; CDR2 reads SVGAGI (reference sequence). The CDR3 DNA reads TGTGCCAGCAGTTACACAGCAGGGATTAAGCAGTACTTC. Its translation is CASSYTAGIKQYF.

The chain uses TRBV5-1 and TRBJ1-2, with TRBD1 identical over 9 bases. V gave up 1 base and J gave up 4 bases; unmatched junction bases: 8. CDR1 is SGHRS and CDR2 is YFSETQ in the germline V gene. The CDR3 is 16 amino acids. CDR3: CASSLNTGGIGYGYTF. In nucleotides, the CDR3 is TGCGCCAGCAGCTTGAACACAGGGGGCATTGGCTATGGCTACACCTTC.

CDR3 sequence reads: CATSDLDSFSYEQYF. CDR3 coding DNA: TGTGCCACCAGTGATTTGGACAGCTTCTCCTACGAGCAGTACTTC. The chain links TRBV24-1 to TRBJ2-7; D possibly corresponds to TRBD1 (5 bases). The length of the CDR3 is 15 residues. Germline-derived CDR1 and CDR2 are KGHDR and SFDVKD. The germline V and J ends were trimmed by 0 bases and 0 bases, with 8 bases remaining between them.

V and J are TRBV4-1 and TRBJ2-5, with 10 bases aligning to TRBD2. J gave up 2 bases and V 5 bases, and 11 bases lay outside the gene matches. The CDR3 runs 17 residues. CDR1 is MGHRA, CDR2 YSYEKL, per germline. The CDR3 here is CASSTQPQAGGQETQYF. The CDR3 coding sequence is TGCGCCAGCAGCACCCAACCTCAAGCGGGGGGGCAAGAGACCCAGTACTTC.

This sequence joins TRBV2 and TRBJ2-1; 12 bases align to TRBD2. Germline V CDR1 and CDR2: SNHLY, FYNNEI. CDR3 length: 15 amino acids. Losses at the gene ends were 5 bases for V and 6 bases for J; bases not matched to a gene: 5. CDR3 in amino acids: CASSSGLAGINEQFF. Written as DNA, the CDR3 is TGTGCCAGCAGTAGTGGACTAGCGGGAATCAATGAGCAGTTCTTC.

The chain combines TRBV3-1 (or the pseudogene TRBV3-2) with TRBJ2-2, with 8 nucleotides matching TRBD2. V gave up 5 bases and J gave up 4 bases; unmatched junction bases: 9. This CDR3 spans 16 amino acids. Per the germline V gene, CDR1 is LGHDT and CDR2 is YNNKEL (reference sequence). CDR3 sequence: CASSSPGLGGTGELFF. The DNA of the CDR3 is TGTGCCAGCAGCTCTCCGGGACTAGGTGGCACCGGGGAGCTGTTTTTT.

The V call is TRBV6-5, the J call TRBJ1-2; no definite D call. Germline loops: CDR1 MNHEY, CDR2 SVGAGI. CDR3 length: 15 amino acids. Trimming took off 7 bases at V and 6 bases at J, with 21 bases between the two ends. The chain's CDR3 is CASTPGQMNLNGYTF. CDR3 nucleotide sequence: TGTGCCAGCACCCCTGGCCAGATGAACCTAAATGGCTACACCTTC.

The V and J genes are TRBV5-1 and TRBJ2-7; 10 bases are shared with TRBD2. Germline V gene sequence: CDR1 SGHRS, CDR2 YFSETQ. V lost 4 bases to trimming and J lost 0 bases; unmatched junction nucleotides: 10. The CDR3 extends over 17 amino acids. The CDR3 DNA reads TGCGCCAGCAGCCCCTCAACTAGCGGGGCGAGCTCCTACGAGCAGTACTTC. Translation gives CASSPSTSGASSYEQYF.

The chain uses TRBV11-2 and TRBJ2-3, with TRBD2 matching over 14 bases. The germline V gene has CDR1 SGHAT and CDR2 FQNNGV. The CDR3 has 16 amino acids. The V gene end was trimmed by 5 bases and the J gene end by 2 bases; junction bases not matched to a gene: 3. Here the CDR3 DNA reads TGTGCCAGCAGCGAGACTAGCGGGAGGGCCACAGATACGCAGTATTTT. The encoded protein is CASSETSGRATDTQYF.

The CDR3 is CASSERDNQPQHF. The CDR3 DNA reads as TGTGCCAGCAGTGAAAGGGACAATCAGCCCCAGCATTTT. V is TRBV6-1 and J is TRBJ1-5, with unresolved D. Per the germline V gene, CDR1 is MNHNS and CDR2 is SASEGT. V was clipped by 2 bases and J by 3 bases, with 5 bases between them. CDR3 size: 13 residues.

This clone was seen more than once but under ten times. V usage is TRBV7-2 and J usage is TRBJ2-5; no reliable D call. V lost 2 bases and J lost 0, with 1 base in between. From germline, CDR1 is SGHTA and CDR2 FQGNSA. The CDR3 spans 12 residues. CDR3 sequence: CASSLYQETQYF. In DNA, the CDR3 is TGTGCCAGCAGCTTATACCAAGAGACCCAGTACTTC.

V and J are TRBV5-6 and TRBJ1-2; D is ambiguous. Per the germline V gene, CDR1 is SGHDT and CDR2 is YYEEEE. Between the trimmed V and J ends, which lost 1 base and 1 base, there was a span of 11 bases. This CDR3 is built from 15 residues. CDR3 loop: CASSLNGAFNYGYTF. In nucleotides, the CDR3 is TGTGCCAGCAGCTTGAACGGTGCGTTTAACTATGGCTACACCTTC.

CDR3 sequence (DNA): TGTGCCAGCAGTTCTCCCTGGGGCGAGCAGTACTTC. Its protein product is CASSSPWGEQYF. The chain recombines TRBV6-1 with TRBJ2-7; D gene ambiguous. CDR1 and CDR2 from the germline V gene are MNHNS and SASEGT. The CDR3 runs 12 residues. The V end lost 5 bases, the J end lost 6 bases, and 11 bases lay between the germline ends.

This rearrangement joins TRBV5-1 to TRBJ2-3; D may be TRBD1 (6 bases). Germline CDR1 reads SGHRS; CDR2 reads YFSETQ. Trimming pared 0 bases from V and 2 bases from J, leaving 10 bases between. The CDR3 contains 15 residues. The CDR3, as DNA: TGCGCCAGCAGCTTGGAGGGACAAGTCACAGATACGCAGTATTTT. This translates into CASSLEGQVTDTQYF.

The genes are TRBV7-2 and TRBJ2-7; the match to TRBD1 covers 7 bases. Germline V CDR1 and CDR2: SGHTA, FQGNSA. With V trimmed by 3 bases and J by 5 bases, 10 bases remained unmatched. The CDR3 spans 15 residues. The CDR3 nucleotides are TGTGCCAGCAGCTTGACAGGGTGGATTCGAGACGAGCAGTACTTC. It codes for CASSLTGWIRDEQYF.

This chain links TRBV7-8 with TRBJ1-6, with 7 positions matching TRBD1. The J segment lost 8 bases and the V segment lost 0 bases, leaving 7 bases of the junction unmatched. This CDR3 has 16 amino acids. CDR1 and CDR2 from the germline V gene are SGHVS and FQNEAQ. Here the CDR3 reads CASSLALTGTHSPLHF. The CDR3 coding sequence is TGTGCCAGCAGCTTAGCATTGACAGGGACCCATTCACCCCTCCACTTT.

There are a few counts of this clone. The chain joins TRBV7-3 to TRBJ2-1, with no clear D. The CDR3 totals 15 residues. The germline V gene has CDR1 SGHTA and CDR2 FQGTGA. V lost 2 bases and J 4 bases, leaving 12 bases between the germline ends. CDR3 coding DNA: TGTGCCAGCAGCTTAGGCGCCCAGCCTTACAATGAGCAGTTCTTC. It specifies CASSLGAQPYNEQFF.

This clone was detected only a few times. The V and J genes are TRBV5-1 and TRBJ2-7; 8 positions match TRBD1. The V and J ends lost 4 bases and 0 bases, in that order; junction bases with no gene match: 6. CDR1 SGHRS and CDR2 YFSETQ come from the germline V gene. The CDR3 consists of 15 residues. CDR3 loop: CASSPGQARSYEQYF. The CDR3 DNA is TGCGCCAGCAGCCCGGGACAGGCCCGCTCCTACGAGCAGTACTTC.

The rearrangement uses TRBV5-1 and TRBJ1-4; 10 bases are a match to TRBD1. The V segment lost 4 bases and the J segment 5 bases; nucleotides outside the gene matches: 5. The length of the CDR3 is 15 residues. The germline CDR1 and CDR2 sequences are SGHRS and YFSETQ. The CDR3 nucleotides are TGCGCCAGCAGCGGATCGGGACAGGGGAATGAAAAACTGTTTTTT. Translating it yields CASSGSGQGNEKLFF.

The chain couples TRBV7-9 to TRBJ1-3; a possible D gene is TRBD1 (6 bases). This CDR3 has 15 amino acids. The germline CDR1 and CDR2 sequences are SEHNR and FQNEAQ (reference sequence). V lost 5 bases to trimming and J lost 0 bases, with 11 bases between them. The CDR3 bases are TGTGCCAGCAGCCAGGACAGCTACTCTGGAAACACCATATATTTT. Protein: CASSQDSYSGNTIYF.